This paragraph reports one TCR beta chain. One entry per CDR3 protein, called by TCRdb with MiXCR from the RACE reads. This sample has 55,000 to 75,000 distinct CDR3 sequences; roughly an eighth occur once, and the top ten carry 2.4%. This sample was included in a study of human T cells and chemical hapten exposure. Study-wide background: The sensitizer, 2% DPC, was used on around 2 cm by around 2 cm of upper inner arm skin. Slight differences in pooled library volume were the main source of varying TCR yields across samples. Patients were given diphenylcyclopropenone on the scalp weekly across the roughly 25-week study.

Stated time point: patch test 3, about 24 weeks after DPC sensitization. Treatment given: therapeutic diphenylcyclopropenone sensitization with weekly scalp DPC. Trimming took off 6 bases at V and 6 bases at J, with 18 bases between the two ends. The CDR3 runs 15 residues. The germline V gene has CDR1 MGHRA and CDR2 YSYEKL. This rearrangement joins TRBV4-1 to TRBJ2-1, with a weak D call TRBD1 (6 bases). The material was whole blood, obtained in connection with sensitization to the hapten diphenylcyclopropenone (DPC). This clonotype originated in a young man with alopecia areata. Some clones in this sample may be carry-over from other donors' samples. The CDR3 sequence: CASSQTGFDANEQFF. The CDR3 DNA sequence: TGCGCCAGCAGTCAAACAGGGTTTGACGCCAATGAGCAGTTCTTC.